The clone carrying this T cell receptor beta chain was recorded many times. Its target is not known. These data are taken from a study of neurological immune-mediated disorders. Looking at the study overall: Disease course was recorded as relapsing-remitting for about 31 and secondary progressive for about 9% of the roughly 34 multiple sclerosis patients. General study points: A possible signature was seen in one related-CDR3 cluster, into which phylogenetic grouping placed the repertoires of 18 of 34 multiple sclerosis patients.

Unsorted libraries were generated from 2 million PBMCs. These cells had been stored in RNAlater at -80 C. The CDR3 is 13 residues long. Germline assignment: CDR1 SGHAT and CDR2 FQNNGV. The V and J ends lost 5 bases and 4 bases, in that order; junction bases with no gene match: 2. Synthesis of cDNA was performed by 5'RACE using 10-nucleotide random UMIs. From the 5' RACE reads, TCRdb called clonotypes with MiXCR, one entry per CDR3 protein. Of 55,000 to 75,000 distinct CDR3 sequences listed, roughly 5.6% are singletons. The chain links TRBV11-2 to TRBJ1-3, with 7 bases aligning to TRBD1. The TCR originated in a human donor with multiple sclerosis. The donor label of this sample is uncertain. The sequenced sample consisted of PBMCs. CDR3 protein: CASSLTGGNTIYF. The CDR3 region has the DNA TGTGCCAGCAGCCTGACAGGGGGAAACACCATATATTTT.